This T cell receptor beta chain was recovered during a study of CD8+ T cells in alopecia areata. Study at large: Using the percentage of affected scalp area, treated patients' severity was scored.

This clone was recorded a few times. Sequencing used cDNA as its template, made by extracting RNA and reverse transcribing it. TCRdb keeps only in-frame clones here, not all; method: immunoSEQ multiplex PCR. This table holds fewer than 250,000 clones, roughly 40% found once. This CDR3 contains 13 residues. Germline-derived CDR1 and CDR2 are SQVTM and ANQGSEA. V lost 6 bases to trimming and J lost 7 bases, with 16 bases between them. Treatment denoted: oral pan-JAK inhibitor, 5-10 mg twice daily. Sample: CD4+ T cells sorted from blood, taken between weeks 36 and 40, from a patient treated with tofacitinib. The chain couples TRBV29-1 to TRBJ2-1; D not certain. The receptor was derived from a human donor with alopecia areata. In DNA, the CDR3 is TGCAGCGTCCGTGAGAGGTTTTGGAATGAGCAGTTCTTC. Translating it yields CSVRERFWNEQFF.